The rows below give T cell receptor beta chains drawn from one sample of a study of regulatory and conventional T cells in RAG deficiency. Here immunoSEQ multiplex PCR was the method, and the copy in TCRdb shows in-frame clones only, minus some. The sample holds around 31,000 clones, 75% to 90% seen once. Another study also made use of these data, one on regulatory T cells.

Sequenced material: CD8+ T cells sorted from blood. These receptor sequences come from a human donor in good health. Each CDR3 is given with its conserved first and last residue. The order of the fields is clone size, D gene, V gene, J gene, CDR3 protein, CDR3 DNA. The D gene is left open where the match is weak. A row's size may be missing; if present it is once, few, many or a size class.

-	TRBD1	TRBV6-1	TRBJ1-1	CASSEVQGAAEAFF	TGTGCCAGCAGTGAGGTGCAGGGGGCCGCTGAAGCTTTCTTT
-	-	TRBV6-1	TRBJ1-1	CASSDPPDFRPMNTEAFF	TGTGCCAGCAGTGATCCCCCCGACTTCAGGCCTATGAACACTGAAGCTTTCTTT
once	-	TRBV5-1	TRBJ1-1	CASSLGVDRNTEAFF	TGCGCCAGCAGCTTGGGGGTAGACAGGAACACTGAAGCTTTCTTT
few	-	TRBV6-6	TRBJ2-7	CASSYSGFGVEQYF	TGTGCCAGCAGTTACTCGGGTTTCGGGGTCGAGCAGTACTTC
-	-	TRBV27	TRBJ2-1	CASSLTPGPSGNEQFF	TGTGCCAGCAGTTTAACGCCGGGACCCTCGGGCAATGAGCAGTTCTTC
once	-	TRBV15	TRBJ2-1	CATSGTRGQPINEQFF	TGTGCCACCAGCGGTACCCGGGGCCAGCCGATAAATGAGCAGTTCTTC
-	-	TRBV27	TRBJ1-2	CASSFTGGSHGYTF	TGTGCCAGCAGTTTTACCGGGGGCAGCCATGGCTACACCTTC
-	-	TRBV21-1	TRBJ2-4	CASSKSPAGGPVSRKNIQYF	TGTGCCAGCAGCAAATCCCCCGCGGGAGGGCCGGTAAGTCGCAAAAACATTCAGTACTTC
-	-	TRBV11-2	TRBJ2-7	CASSLTQGIRYEQYF	TGTGCCAGCAGCTTAACACAGGGAATTCGCTACGAGCAGTACTTC
-	-	TRBV28	TRBJ1-2	CASSFGDNYGYTF	TGTGCCAGCAGTTTTGGGGACAACTATGGCTACACCTTC
-	TRBD1	TRBV11-2	TRBJ2-7	CASSLEAPGTGLGEQYF	TGTGCCAGCAGCTTAGAGGCTCCCGGGACAGGGCTCGGGGAGCAGTACTTC
-	-	TRBV11-2	TRBJ1-5	CASSLGAGAEGEPQHF	TGTGCCAGCAGCTTAGGCGCCGGGGCCGAGGGGGAGCCCCAGCATTTT
-	-	TRBV6-1	TRBJ2-1	CASSETKHNEQFF	TGTGCCAGCAGTGAGACAAAGCACAATGAGCAGTTCTTC
-	-	TRBV14	TRBJ1-2	CASSHNGGVDYTF	TGTGCCAGCAGCCATAATGGGGGGGTCGACTACACCTTC
-	-	TRBV19	TRBJ2-1	CASTMGSSYNEQFF	TGTGCCAGCACGATGGGGAGCTCCTACAATGAGCAGTTCTTC
-	-	TRBV19	TRBJ2-1	CASSIDSYNEQFF	TGTGCCAGTAGTATCGACAGTTACAATGAGCAGTTCTTC
-	TRBD1	TRBV4-1	TRBJ2-2	CASSQLPGTGGITGELFF	TGCGCCAGCAGCCAATTACCCGGGACAGGGGGTATCACCGGGGAGCTGTTTTTT
-	-	TRBV7-6	TRBJ2-7	CASSLGTTSSGEQYF	TGTGCCAGCAGCTTAGGGACTACCAGCTCGGGAGAGCAGTACTTC
-	-	TRBV28	TRBJ1-5	CASINPGFSNQPQHF	TGTGCCAGCATAAACCCAGGGTTTAGCAATCAGCCCCAGCATTTT
-	TRBD2	TRBV6-6	TRBJ2-7	CASNLSGGGPYEQYF	TGTGCCAGCAACCTTAGCGGGGGGGGTCCCTACGAGCAGTACTTC
-	-	TRBV7-9	TRBJ2-2	CASSLSAPGELFF	TGTGCCAGCAGCCTGTCTGCACCGGGGGAGCTGTTTTTT
-	TRBD2	TRBV7-3	TRBJ2-2	CASRATAGGTGELFF	TGTGCCAGCAGGGCTACGGCGGGAGGAACCGGGGAGCTGTTTTTT
-	TRBD1	TRBV6-6	TRBJ1-1	CASSFRQGNTEAFF	TGTGCCAGCAGTTTCCGACAGGGCAACACTGAAGCTTTCTTT
-	-	TRBV12-5	TRBJ2-2	CASGWTAGEHPGELFF	TGTGCTAGTGGTTGGACGGCCGGGGAACACCCCGGGGAGCTGTTTTTT
-	-	TRBV6-5	TRBJ2-3	CASSDGIRNTQYF	TGTGCCAGCAGTGACGGGATAAGGAATACGCAGTATTTT
-	TRBD1	TRBV6-5	TRBJ1-2	CASSPRDSALGYTF	TGTGCCAGCAGCCCCCGGGACAGTGCACTCGGCTACACCTTC
-	-	TRBV6-1	TRBJ1-1	CASSEALGPGNTEAFF	TGTGCCAGCAGTGAAGCGCTGGGCCCCGGGAACACTGAAGCTTTCTTT
-	-	TRBV2	TRBJ1-5	CASSLEDTYLREPQHF	TGTGCCAGCAGTCTCGAGGACACTTACCTCCGGGAGCCCCAGCATTTT
-	-	TRBV19	TRBJ1-1	CASSNVLWEAFF	TGTGCCAGTAGTAATGTTTTGTGGGAAGCTTTCTTT
-	-	TRBV7-3	TRBJ2-2	CASSPNTGELFF	TGTGCCAGCAGCCCTAACACCGGGGAGCTGTTTTTT
-	-	TRBV7-7	TRBJ2-5	CASSLRDSEETQYF	TGTGCTAGCAGCCTCCGGGACTCCGAAGAGACCCAGTACTTC
-	-	TRBV6-1	TRBJ2-1	CASSDFRDGAYNEQFF	TGTGCCAGCAGTGACTTCCGGGACGGTGCCTACAATGAGCAGTTCTTC
-	-	TRBV6-1	TRBJ1-2	CASSEGRQGPANYGYTF	TGTGCCAGCAGTGAGGGTAGGCAGGGGCCGGCTAACTATGGCTACACCTTC
-	-	TRBV11-1	TRBJ2-1	CASSLELYNEQFF	TGTGCCAGCAGCTTGGAACTCTACAATGAGCAGTTCTTC
once	-	TRBV7-9	TRBJ2-3	CASSPGEKGTDTQYF	TGTGCCAGCAGCCCAGGGGAGAAGGGCACAGATACGCAGTATTTT
-	-	TRBV7-9	TRBJ1-1	CASSSPETGTADEAFF	TGTGCCAGCAGCTCCCCCGAAACCGGGACGGCGGATGAAGCTTTCTTT
-	-	TRBV11-1	TRBJ2-7	CASSLAGVTYEQYF	TGTGCCAGCAGCTTAGCTGGGGTCACCTACGAGCAGTACTTC
-	-	TRBV18	TRBJ2-1	CASSPRTEDNEQFF	TGTGCCAGCTCACCAAGGACAGAAGACAATGAGCAGTTCTTC
once	TRBD2	TRBV4-2	TRBJ2-2	CASSQEVTSGSSGELFF	TGTGCCAGCAGCCAAGAAGTAACTAGCGGGAGTTCCGGGGAGCTGTTTTTT
-	-	TRBV7-9	TRBJ1-3	CASSTTVGVGNTIYF	TGTGCCAGCAGCACGACAGTGGGGGTTGGAAACACCATATATTTT
-	-	TRBV4-2	TRBJ2-3	CASSQEPGITQNTQYF	TGTGCCAGCAGCCAAGAGCCAGGGATTACCCAGAATACGCAGTATTTT
once	-	TRBV7-9	TRBJ2-1	CASSIPGGEQFF	TGTGCCAGCAGTATCCCAGGCGGTGAGCAGTTCTTC
-	-	TRBV6-5	TRBJ2-7	CASSSGPSSEQYF	TGTGCCAGCAGTTCGGGCCCTTCCTCCGAGCAGTACTTC
-	-	TRBV6-5	TRBJ2-6	CASSYPPLPGANVLTF	TGTGCCAGCAGTTACCCCCCCCTCCCCGGGGCCAACGTCCTGACTTTC
-	-	TRBV6-5	TRBJ2-7	CASSTGPSYEQYF	TGTGCCAGCAGCACCGGACCTTCCTACGAGCAGTACTTC
-	TRBD1	TRBV9	TRBJ1-3	CASSPYQGGGDTIYF	TGTGCCAGCAGCCCATATCAGGGGGGTGGCGACACCATATATTTT
once	-	TRBV11-3	TRBJ1-3	CASSQRVGSGNTIYF	TGTGCCAGCAGTCAAAGGGTAGGCTCTGGAAACACCATATATTTT
-	-	TRBV27	TRBJ2-7	CASSPQHLGSYEQYF	TGTGCCAGCAGTCCTCAACACCTGGGATCCTACGAGCAGTACTTC
-	TRBD1	TRBV11-2	TRBJ2-5	CASSMGQLQETQYF	TGCGCCAGCAGCATGGGACAGCTCCAAGAGACCCAGTACTTC
-	TRBD2	TRBV7-2	TRBJ2-7	CASSPSVGGGGDYEQYF	TGTGCCAGCAGCCCCTCGGTTGGCGGCGGGGGGGACTACGAGCAGTACTTC
-	-	TRBV7-9	TRBJ2-7	CASSNTYEQYF	TGTGCCAGCAGCAATACCTACGAGCAGTACTTC
-	-	TRBV6-5	TRBJ2-2	CASSYDPTGELFF	TGTGCCAGCAGTTACGACCCTACCGGGGAGCTGTTTTTT
-	-	TRBV30	TRBJ2-7	CAWSLDRYEQYF	TGTGCCTGGAGCCTAGATCGTTACGAGCAGTACTTC
-	-	TRBV5-6	TRBJ2-7	CASSRGSYEQYF	TGTGCCAGCAGCCGAGGATCCTACGAGCAGTACTTC
-	-	TRBV6-6	TRBJ2-7	CASSHIPDEQYF	TGTGCCAGCAGCCACATCCCGGACGAGCAGTACTTC